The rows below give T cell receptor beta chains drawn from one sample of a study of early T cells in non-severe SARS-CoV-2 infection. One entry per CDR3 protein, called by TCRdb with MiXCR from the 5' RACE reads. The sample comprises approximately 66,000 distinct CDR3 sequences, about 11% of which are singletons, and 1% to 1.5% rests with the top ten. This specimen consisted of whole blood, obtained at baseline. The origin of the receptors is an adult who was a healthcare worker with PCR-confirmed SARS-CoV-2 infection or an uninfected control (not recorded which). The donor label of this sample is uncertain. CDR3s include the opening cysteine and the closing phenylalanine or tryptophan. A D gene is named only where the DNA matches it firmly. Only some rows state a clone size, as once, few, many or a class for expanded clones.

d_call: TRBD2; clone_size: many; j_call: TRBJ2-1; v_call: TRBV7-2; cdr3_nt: TGTGCCAGCAGCCTCTTAGCGGGGGGCTCCTACAATGAGCAGTTCTTC; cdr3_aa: CASSLLAGGSYNEQFF
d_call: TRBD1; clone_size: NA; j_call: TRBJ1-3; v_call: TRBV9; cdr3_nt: TGTGCCAGCAGCGTAGGGCAGGGGGCTTCTGAAAACACCATATATTTT; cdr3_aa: CASSVGQGASENTIYF
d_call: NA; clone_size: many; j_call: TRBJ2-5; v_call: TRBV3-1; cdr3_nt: TGTGCCAGCAACTCGGGAGAGACCCAGTACTTC; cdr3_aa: CASNSGETQYF
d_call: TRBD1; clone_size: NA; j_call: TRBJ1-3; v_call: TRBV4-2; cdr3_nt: TGTGCCAGCAGCCCGGGACAGGGGGTTCCTGGAAACACCATATATTTT; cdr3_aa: CASSPGQGVPGNTIYF
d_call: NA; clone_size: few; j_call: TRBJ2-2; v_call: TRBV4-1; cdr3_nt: TGCGCCAGCAGCCAAAAGGGGACATTAATAACCGGGGAGCTGTTTTTT; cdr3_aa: CASSQKGTLITGELFF
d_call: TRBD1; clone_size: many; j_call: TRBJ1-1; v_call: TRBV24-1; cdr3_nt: TGTGCCACCAGGACAGGGGGTGAGAACACTGAAGCTTTCTTT; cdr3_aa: CATRTGGENTEAFF
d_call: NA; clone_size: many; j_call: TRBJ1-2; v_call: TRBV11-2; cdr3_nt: TGTGCCAGCAGCCTCCGGGCAAGCCTCTATGGCTACACCTTC; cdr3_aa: CASSLRASLYGYTF
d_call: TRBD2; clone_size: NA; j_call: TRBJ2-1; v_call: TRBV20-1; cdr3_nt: TGCAGTGCGAGTACCCTTGGGGCGGGGGGATATGAGCAGTTCTTC; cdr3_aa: CSASTLGAGGYEQFF
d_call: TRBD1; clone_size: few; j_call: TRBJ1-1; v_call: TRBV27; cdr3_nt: TGTGCCAGCAGACCCGGGACAGGGCCCTGGGGCACTGAAGCTTTCTTT; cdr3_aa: CASRPGTGPWGTEAFF
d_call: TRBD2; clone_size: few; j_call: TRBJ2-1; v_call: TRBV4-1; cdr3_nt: TGCGCCAGCAGCCCTAGCGGGGGGAGCTCCTACAATGAGCAGTTCTTC; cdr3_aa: CASSPSGGSSYNEQFF
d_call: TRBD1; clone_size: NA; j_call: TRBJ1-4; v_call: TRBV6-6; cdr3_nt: TGTGCCAGCAGTTCCTTCGAAGCACAGGGGGGAAAACTGTTTTTT; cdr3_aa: CASSSFEAQGGKLFF
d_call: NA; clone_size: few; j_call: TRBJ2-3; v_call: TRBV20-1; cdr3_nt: TGCAGTGCTAGTGGTAGGACAGATACGCAGTATTTT; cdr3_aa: CSASGRTDTQYF
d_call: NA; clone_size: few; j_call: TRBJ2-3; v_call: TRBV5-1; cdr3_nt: TGCGCCAGCAGCTTGGACTCCACAGATACGCAGTATTTT; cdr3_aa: CASSLDSTDTQYF
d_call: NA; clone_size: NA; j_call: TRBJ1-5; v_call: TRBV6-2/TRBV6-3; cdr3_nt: TGTGCCAGCAGTTACTCGGGGTTCAATCAGCCCCAGCATTTT; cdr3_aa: CASSYSGFNQPQHF
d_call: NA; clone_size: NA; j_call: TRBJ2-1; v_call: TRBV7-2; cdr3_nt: TGTGCCAGCAGCCATGGTAACACACCGGGGGTTGGGTACAATGAGCAGTTCTTC; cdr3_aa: CASSHGNTPGVGYNEQFF
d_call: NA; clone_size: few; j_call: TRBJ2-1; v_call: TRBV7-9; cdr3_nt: TGTGCCAGCAGCTATCAGGACAATGAGCAGTTCTTC; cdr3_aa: CASSYQDNEQFF
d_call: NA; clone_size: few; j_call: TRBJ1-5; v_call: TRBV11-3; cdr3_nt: TGTGCCAGCAGCTTAGGGTTCAGGATGTTCAGCCAGTATAGCAATCAGCCCCAGCATTTT; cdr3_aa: CASSLGFRMFSQYSNQPQHF
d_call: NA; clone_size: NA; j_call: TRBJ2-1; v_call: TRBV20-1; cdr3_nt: TGCAGTGCTCGTCCCGGTACCGGTGAGCAGTTCTTC; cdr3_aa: CSARPGTGEQFF
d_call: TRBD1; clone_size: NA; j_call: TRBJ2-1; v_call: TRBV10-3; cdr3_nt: TGTGCCACCGAAAACCGGGACAGGGGGCCAAATGAGCAGTTCTTC; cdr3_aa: CATENRDRGPNEQFF
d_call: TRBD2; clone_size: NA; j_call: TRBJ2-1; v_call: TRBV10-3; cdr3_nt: TGTGCCATCAGCGGGACTAGCGGGGGATCCTACAATGAGCAGTTCTTC; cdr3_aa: CAISGTSGGSYNEQFF
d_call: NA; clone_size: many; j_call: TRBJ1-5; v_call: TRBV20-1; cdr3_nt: TGCAGTGCTAGAGATCGGCGGAATAATCAGCCCCAGCATTTT; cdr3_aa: CSARDRRNNQPQHF
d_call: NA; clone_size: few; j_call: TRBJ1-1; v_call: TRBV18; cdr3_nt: TGTGCCAGCTCATCTCAAAGTGGATCCGGGAACACTGAAGCTTTCTTT; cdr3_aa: CASSSQSGSGNTEAFF
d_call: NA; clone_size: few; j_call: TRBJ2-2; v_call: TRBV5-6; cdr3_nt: TGTGCCAGCAGCTCCTGGGGGGCGTACACCGGGGAGCTGTTTTTT; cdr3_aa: CASSSWGAYTGELFF
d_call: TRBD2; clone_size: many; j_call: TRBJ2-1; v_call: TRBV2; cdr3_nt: TGTGCCAGCGGCGGGAGCAGTCCCCGCTACAATGAGCAGTTCTTC; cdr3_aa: CASGGSSPRYNEQFF
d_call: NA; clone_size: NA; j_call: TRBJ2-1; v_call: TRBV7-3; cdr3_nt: TGTGCCAGCAGCTTTCGCCCCTACGATATCTACAATGAGCAGTTCTTC; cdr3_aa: CASSFRPYDIYNEQFF
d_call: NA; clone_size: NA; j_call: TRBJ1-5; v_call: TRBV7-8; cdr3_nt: TGTGCCAGCAGCTTAGCAGGGGCAATCGACAATCAGCCCCAGCATTTT; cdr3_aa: CASSLAGAIDNQPQHF
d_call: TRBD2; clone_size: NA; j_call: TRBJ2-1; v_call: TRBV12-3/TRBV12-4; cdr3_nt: TGTGCCAGCAGTTATTCAGCGGGGCGGGCGAATGAGCAGTTCTTC; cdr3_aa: CASSYSAGRANEQFF
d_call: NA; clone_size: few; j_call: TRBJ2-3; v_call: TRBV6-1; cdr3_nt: TGTGCCAGCAGTGTTATCGGGGCCTCCAGCACAGATACGCAGTATTTT; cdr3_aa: CASSVIGASSTDTQYF
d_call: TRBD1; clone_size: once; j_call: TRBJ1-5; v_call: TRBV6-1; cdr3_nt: TGTGCCAGCAGTGAGGGACAGGGCTTTCTCAGCAATCAGCCCCAGCATTTT; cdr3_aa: CASSEGQGFLSNQPQHF
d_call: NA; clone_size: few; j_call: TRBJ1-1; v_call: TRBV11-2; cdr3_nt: TGTGCCAGCAGCTCCAGTGGTGATGGGGGTATGGGTACTGAAGCTTTCTTT; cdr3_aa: CASSSSGDGGMGTEAFF
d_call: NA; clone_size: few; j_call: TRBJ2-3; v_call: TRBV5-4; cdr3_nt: TGTGCCAGCACCCCCGCGGGACGTTCCCAATACACAGATACGCAGTATTTT; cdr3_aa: CASTPAGRSQYTDTQYF
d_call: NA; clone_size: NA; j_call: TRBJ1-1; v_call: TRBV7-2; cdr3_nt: TGTGCCAGCAGCTCATCCAGGGGTTATACTGAAGCTTTCTTT; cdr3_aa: CASSSSRGYTEAFF
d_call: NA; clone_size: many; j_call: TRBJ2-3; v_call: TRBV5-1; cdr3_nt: TGCGCCAGCAGCCGACAGGCGGCAGATACGCAGTATTTT; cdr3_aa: CASSRQAADTQYF
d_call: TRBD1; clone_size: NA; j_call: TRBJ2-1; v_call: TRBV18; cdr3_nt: TGTGCCAGCTCACTGGGGACAGGGGACTACAATGAGCAGTTCTTC; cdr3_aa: CASSLGTGDYNEQFF
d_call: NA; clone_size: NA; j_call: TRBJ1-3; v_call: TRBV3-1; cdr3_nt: TGTGCCAGCAGCCAAAGGCCGGCGCGTGGAAACACCATATATTTT; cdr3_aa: CASSQRPARGNTIYF
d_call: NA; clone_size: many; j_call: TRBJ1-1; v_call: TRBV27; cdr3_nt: TGTGCCAGCACCACGGGGGGTGAAGCTTTCTTT; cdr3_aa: CASTTGGEAFF
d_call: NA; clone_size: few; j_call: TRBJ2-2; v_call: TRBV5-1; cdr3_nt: TGCGCCAGCAGAAGCCGCGGAATATACACCGGGGAGCTGTTTTTT; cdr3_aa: CASRSRGIYTGELFF
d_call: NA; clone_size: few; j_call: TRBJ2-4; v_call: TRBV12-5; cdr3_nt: TGTGCTAGTGGTTTGCTACCAAACATTCAGTACTTC; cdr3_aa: CASGLLPNIQYF
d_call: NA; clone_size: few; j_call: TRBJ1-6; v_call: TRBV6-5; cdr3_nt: TGTGCCAGCAGTTACTCCGGGGGCGCGGGCTCACCCCTCCACTTT; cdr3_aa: CASSYSGGAGSPLHF
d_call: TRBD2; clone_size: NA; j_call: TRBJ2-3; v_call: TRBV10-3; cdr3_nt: TGTGCCATCAGTGAGTCAGGCCGAGTAGCGGGGGGCCAAGTTACGCAGTATTTT; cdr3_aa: CAISESGRVAGGQVTQYF
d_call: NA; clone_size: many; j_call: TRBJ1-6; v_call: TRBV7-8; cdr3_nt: TGTGCCAGCAGCTTGGAGGGGGCCTATAATTCACCCCTCCACTTT; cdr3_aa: CASSLEGAYNSPLHF